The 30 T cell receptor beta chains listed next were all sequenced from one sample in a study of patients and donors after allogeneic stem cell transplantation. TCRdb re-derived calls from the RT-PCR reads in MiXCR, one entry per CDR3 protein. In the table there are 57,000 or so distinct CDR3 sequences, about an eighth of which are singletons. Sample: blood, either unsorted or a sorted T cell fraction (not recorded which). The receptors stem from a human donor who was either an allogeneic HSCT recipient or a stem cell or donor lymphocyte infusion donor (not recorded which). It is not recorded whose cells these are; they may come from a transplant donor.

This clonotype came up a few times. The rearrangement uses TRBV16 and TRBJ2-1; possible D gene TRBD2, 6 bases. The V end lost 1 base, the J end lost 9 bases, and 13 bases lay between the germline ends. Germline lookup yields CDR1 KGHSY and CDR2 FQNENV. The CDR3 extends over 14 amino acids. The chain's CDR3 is CASSQWSGEGEQFF. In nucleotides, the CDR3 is TGTGCCAGCAGCCAATGGTCGGGAGAGGGTGAGCAGTTCTTC.

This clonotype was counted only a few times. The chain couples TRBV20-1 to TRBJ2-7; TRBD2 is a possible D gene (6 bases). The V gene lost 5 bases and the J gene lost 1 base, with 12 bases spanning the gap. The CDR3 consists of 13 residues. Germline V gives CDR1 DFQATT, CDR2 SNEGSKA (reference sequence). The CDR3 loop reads CSAGSSESYEQYF. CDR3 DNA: TGCAGTGCTGGGTCTAGCGAGTCCTACGAGCAGTACTTC.

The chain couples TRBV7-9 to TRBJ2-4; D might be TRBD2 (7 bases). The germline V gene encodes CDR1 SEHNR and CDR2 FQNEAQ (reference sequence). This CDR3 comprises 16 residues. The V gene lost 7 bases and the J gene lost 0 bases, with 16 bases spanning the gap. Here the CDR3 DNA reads TGTGCCAGCAACCCGGGGGGCTCAATAGCCAAAAACATTCAGTACTTC. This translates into CASNPGGSIAKNIQYF.

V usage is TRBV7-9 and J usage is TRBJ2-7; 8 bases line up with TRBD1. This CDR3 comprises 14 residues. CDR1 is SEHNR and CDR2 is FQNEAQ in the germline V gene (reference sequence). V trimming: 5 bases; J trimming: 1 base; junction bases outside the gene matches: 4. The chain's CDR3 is CASSTTGESYEQYF. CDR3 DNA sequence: TGTGCCAGCAGCACGACAGGGGAATCCTACGAGCAGTACTTC.

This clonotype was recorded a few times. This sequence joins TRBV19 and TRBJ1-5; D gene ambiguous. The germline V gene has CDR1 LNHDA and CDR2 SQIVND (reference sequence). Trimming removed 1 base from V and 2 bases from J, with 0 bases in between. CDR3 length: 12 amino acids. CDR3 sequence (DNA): TGTGCCAGTAGTATAGGCAATCAGCCCCAGCATTTT. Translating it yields CASSIGNQPQHF.

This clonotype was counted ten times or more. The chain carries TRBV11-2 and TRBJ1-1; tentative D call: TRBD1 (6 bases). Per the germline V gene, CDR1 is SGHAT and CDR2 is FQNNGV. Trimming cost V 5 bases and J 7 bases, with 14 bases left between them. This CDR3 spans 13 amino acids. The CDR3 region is CASSANRVNEAFF. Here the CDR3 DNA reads TGTGCCAGCAGCGCTAACAGGGTGAATGAAGCTTTCTTT.

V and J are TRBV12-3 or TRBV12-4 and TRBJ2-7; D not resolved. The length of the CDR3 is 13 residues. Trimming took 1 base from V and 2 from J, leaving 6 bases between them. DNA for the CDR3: TGTGCCAGCAGTTTAGTACAGACCTACGAGCAGTACTTC. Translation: CASSLVQTYEQYF.

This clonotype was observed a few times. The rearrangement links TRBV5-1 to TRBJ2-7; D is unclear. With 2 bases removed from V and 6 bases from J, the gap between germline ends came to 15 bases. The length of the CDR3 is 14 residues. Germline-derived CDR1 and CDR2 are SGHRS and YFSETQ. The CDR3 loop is CASSLSSLDGEQYF. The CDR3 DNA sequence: TGCGCCAGCAGCTTAAGTTCGCTAGACGGCGAGCAGTACTTC.

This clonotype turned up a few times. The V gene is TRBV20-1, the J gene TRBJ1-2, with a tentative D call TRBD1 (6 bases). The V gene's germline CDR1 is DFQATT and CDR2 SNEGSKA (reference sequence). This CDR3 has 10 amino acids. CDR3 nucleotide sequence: TGCGGGGGCTCTTCTTATGGCTACACCTTC. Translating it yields CGGSSYGYTF.

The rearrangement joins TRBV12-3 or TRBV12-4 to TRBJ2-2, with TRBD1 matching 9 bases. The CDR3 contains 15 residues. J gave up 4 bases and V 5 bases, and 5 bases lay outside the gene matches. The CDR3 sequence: CASSPGTGSTGELFF. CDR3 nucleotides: TGTGCCAGCAGTCCCGGGACAGGGAGCACCGGGGAGCTGTTTTTT.

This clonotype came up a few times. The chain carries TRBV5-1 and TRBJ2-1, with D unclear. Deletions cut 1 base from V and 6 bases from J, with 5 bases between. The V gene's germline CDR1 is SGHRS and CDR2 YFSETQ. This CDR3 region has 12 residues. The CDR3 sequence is CASSLNSNEQFF. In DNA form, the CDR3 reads TGCGCCAGCAGCTTGAATAGCAATGAGCAGTTCTTC.

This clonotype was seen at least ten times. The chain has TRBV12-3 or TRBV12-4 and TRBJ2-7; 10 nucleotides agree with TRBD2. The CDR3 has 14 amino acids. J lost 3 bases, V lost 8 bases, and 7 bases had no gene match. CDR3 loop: CASRPGTSDYEQYF. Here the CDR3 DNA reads TGTGCCAGCCGCCCCGGGACTAGCGACTACGAGCAGTACTTC.

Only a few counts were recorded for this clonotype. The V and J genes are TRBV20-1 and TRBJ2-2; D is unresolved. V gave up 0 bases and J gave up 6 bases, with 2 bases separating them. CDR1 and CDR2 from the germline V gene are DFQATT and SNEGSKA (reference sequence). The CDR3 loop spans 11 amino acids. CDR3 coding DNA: TGCAGTGCTAGAGATTCCGGGGAGCTGTTTTTT. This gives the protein CSARDSGELFF.

CDR3 DNA sequence: TGTGCCAGCAGCCAATTGACTTTTGGGACTAAAAGCAATGAGCAGTTCTTC. Translated: CASSQLTFGTKSNEQFF. This rearrangement joins TRBV3-1 to TRBJ2-1; 7 bases fit TRBD2. Germline CDR1 and CDR2: LGHDT and YNNKEL (reference sequence). V was pared by 2 bases and J by 6 bases, with 13 bases of the junction left unmatched. The CDR3 has 17 amino acids.

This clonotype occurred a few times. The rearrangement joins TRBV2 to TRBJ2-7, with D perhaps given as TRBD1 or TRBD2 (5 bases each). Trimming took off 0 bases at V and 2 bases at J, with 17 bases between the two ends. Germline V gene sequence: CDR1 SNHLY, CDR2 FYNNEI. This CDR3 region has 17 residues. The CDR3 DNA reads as TGTGCCAGCAGTGAAGCGTTCCCCGGGACGGAGACCTACGAGCAGTACTTC. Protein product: CASSEAFPGTETYEQYF. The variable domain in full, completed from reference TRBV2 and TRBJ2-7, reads EPEVTQTPSHQVTQMGQEVILRCVPISNHLYFYWYRQILGQKVEFLVSFYNNEISEKSEIFDDQFSVERPDGSNFTLKIRSTKLEDSAMYFCASSEAFPGTETYEQYFGPGTRLTVT.

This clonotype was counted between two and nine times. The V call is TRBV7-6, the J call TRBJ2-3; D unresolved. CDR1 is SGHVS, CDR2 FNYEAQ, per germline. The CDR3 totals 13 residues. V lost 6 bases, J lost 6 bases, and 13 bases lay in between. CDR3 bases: TGTGCCAGCAGTCTTGCACCCCCGGATACGCAGTATTTT. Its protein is CASSLAPPDTQYF. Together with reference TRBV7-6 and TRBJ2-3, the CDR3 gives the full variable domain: GAGVSQSPRYKVTKRGQDVALRCDPISGHVSLYWYRQALGQGPEFLTYFNYEAQQDKSGLPNDRFSAERPEGSISTLTIQRTEQRDSAMYRCASSLAPPDTQYFGPGTRLTVL.

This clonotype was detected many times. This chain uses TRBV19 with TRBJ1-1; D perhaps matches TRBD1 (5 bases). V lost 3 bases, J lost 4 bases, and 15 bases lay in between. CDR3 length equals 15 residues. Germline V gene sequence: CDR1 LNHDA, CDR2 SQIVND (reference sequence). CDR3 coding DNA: TGTGCCAGTAGTATCTTCGACAGATGGGTCACTGAAGCTTTCTTT. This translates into CASSIFDRWVTEAFF.

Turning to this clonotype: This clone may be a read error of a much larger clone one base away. CDR3 sequence reads: CASSYLGLAGEQYF. In DNA, the CDR3 is TGTGCCAGCAGTTACTTGGGACTAGCTGGCGAGCAGTACTTC. The chain has TRBV6-5 and TRBJ2-7, with 9 bases lining up with TRBD2. This CDR3 comprises 14 residues. The V and J ends lost 1 base and 6 bases, in that order; junction bases with no gene match: 4. Per germline, CDR1 MNHEY and CDR2 SVGAGI.

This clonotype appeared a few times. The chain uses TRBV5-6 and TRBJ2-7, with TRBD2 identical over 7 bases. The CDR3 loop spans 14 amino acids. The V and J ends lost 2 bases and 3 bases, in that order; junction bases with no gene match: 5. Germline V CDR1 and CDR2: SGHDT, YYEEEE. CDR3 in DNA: TGTGCCAGCAGCTTCGGGACTATCGGCTACGAGCAGTACTTC. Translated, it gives CASSFGTIGYEQYF.

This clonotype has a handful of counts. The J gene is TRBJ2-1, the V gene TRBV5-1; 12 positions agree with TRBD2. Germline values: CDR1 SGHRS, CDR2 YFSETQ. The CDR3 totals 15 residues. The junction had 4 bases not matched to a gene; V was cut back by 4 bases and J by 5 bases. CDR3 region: CASSRLAGADNEQFF. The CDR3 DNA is TGCGCCAGCAGCAGACTAGCGGGAGCTGACAATGAGCAGTTCTTC.

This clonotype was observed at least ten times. The DNA of the CDR3 is TGTGCCAGTAGTATAGAGGCTAGCGGGAGTCCCGAGCAGTACTTC. Encoded protein: CASSIEASGSPEQYF. The chain couples TRBV19 to TRBJ2-7; 10 nucleotides match TRBD2. The germline V gene encodes CDR1 LNHDA and CDR2 SQIVND (reference sequence). The V segment lost 0 bases and the J segment 6 bases; nucleotides outside the gene matches: 5. CDR3 length: 15 residues. Full variable domain (remainder filled in from reference TRBV19 and TRBJ2-7): DGGITQSPKYLFRKEGQNVTLSCEQNLNHDAMYWYRQDPGQGLRLIYYSQIVNDFQKGDIAEGYSVSREKKESFPLTVTSAQKNPTAFYLCASSIEASGSPEQYFGPGTRLTVT.

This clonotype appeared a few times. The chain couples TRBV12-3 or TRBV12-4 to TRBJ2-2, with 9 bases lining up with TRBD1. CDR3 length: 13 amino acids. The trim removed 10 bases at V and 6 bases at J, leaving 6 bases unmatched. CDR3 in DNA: TGTGCCAAGGGACAGGGTTCCGCCGGGGAGCTGTTTTTT. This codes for CAKGQGSAGELFF.

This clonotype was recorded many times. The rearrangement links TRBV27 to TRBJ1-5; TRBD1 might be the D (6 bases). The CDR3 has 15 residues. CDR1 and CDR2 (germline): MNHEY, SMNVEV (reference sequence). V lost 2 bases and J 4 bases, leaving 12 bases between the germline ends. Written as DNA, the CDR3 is TGTGCCAGCAGTTTAGCGGCGGGGGCAAATCAGCCCCAGCATTTT. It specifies CASSLAAGANQPQHF.

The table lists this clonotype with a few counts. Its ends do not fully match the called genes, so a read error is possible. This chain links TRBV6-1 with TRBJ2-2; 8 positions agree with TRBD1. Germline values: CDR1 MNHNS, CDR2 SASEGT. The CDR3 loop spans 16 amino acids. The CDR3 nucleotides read TGTGCCAGAAGTGAGGACAGGGTTGGTCTCACCGGGGAGCTGTTTTTT. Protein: CARSEDRVGLTGELFF.

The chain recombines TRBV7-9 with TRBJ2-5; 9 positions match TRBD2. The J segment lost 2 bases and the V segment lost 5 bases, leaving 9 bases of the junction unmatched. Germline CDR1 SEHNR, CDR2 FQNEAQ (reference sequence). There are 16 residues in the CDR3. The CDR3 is CASSRPSLAGQETQYF. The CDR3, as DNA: TGTGCCAGCAGCAGACCATCACTAGCGGGTCAAGAGACCCAGTACTTC.

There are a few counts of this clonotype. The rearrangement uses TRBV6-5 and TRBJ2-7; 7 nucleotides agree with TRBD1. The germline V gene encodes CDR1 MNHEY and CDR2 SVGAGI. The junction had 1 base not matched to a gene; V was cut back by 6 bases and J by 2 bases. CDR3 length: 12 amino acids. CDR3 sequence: CASRGQTYEQYF. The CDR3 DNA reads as TGTGCCAGCAGGGGACAGACCTACGAGCAGTACTTC.

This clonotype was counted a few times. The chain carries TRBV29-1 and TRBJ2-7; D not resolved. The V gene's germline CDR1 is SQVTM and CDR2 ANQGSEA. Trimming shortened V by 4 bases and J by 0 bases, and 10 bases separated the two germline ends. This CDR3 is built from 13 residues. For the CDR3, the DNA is TGCAGCGTTGGGGCAGCAAGCTCCTACGAGCAGTACTTC. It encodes CSVGAASSYEQYF.

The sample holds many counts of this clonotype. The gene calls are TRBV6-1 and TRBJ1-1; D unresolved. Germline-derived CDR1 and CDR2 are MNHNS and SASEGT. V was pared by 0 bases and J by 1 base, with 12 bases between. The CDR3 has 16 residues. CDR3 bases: TGTGCCAGCAGTGAAGCGCTGTGGGCCGCGAACACTGAAGCTTTCTTT. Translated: CASSEALWAANTEAFF.

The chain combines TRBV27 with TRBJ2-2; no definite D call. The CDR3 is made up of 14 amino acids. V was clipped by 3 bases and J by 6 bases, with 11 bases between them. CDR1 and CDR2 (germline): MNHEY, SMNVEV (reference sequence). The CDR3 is CASSFGEWAGELFF. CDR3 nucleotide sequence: TGTGCCAGCAGTTTTGGAGAGTGGGCCGGGGAGCTGTTTTTT.

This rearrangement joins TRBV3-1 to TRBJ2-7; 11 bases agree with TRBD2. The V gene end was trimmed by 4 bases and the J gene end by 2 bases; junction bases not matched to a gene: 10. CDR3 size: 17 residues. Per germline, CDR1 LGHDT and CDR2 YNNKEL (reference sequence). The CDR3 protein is CASSPGLAEEWAYEQYF. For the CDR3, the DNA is TGTGCCAGCAGCCCGGGACTAGCGGAGGAATGGGCCTACGAGCAGTACTTC.